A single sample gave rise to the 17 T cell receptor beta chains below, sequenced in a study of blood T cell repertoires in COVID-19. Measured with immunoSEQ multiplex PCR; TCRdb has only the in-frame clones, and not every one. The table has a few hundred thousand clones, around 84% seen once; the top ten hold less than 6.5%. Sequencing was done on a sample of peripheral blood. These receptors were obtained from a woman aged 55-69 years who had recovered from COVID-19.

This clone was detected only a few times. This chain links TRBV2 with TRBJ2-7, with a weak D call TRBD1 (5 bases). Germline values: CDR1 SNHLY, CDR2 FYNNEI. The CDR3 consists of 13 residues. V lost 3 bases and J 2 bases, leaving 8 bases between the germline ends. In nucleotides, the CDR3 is TGTGCCAGCAGTGATGGACACCCCTACGAGCAGTACTTC. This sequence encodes CASSDGHPYEQYF.

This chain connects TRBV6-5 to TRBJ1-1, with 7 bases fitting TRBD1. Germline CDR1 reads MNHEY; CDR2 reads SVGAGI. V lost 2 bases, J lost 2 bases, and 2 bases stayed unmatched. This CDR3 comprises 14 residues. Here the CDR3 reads CASSYIGGNTEAFF. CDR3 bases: TGTGCCAGCAGTTACATAGGGGGCAACACTGAAGCTTTCTTT.

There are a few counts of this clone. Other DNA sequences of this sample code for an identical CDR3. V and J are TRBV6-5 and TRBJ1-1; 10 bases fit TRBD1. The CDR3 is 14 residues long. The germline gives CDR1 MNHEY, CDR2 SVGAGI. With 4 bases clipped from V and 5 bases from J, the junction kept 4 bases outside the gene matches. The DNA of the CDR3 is TGTGCCAGCAGTTTAGACAGGGGGCGGACTGAAGCTTTCTTT. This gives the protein CASSLDRGRTEAFF.

The CDR3 reads CASSDPGQGRNTIYF. The CDR3 coding sequence is TGCGCCAGCAGTGACCCGGGACAGGGTAGAAACACCATATATTTT. The chain uses TRBV10-2 and TRBJ1-3; 9 nucleotides match TRBD1. CDR1 is WSHSY and CDR2 is SAAADI in the germline V gene. V lost 3 bases and J lost 5; bases outside the gene matches: 5. The CDR3 sequence is 15 residues long.

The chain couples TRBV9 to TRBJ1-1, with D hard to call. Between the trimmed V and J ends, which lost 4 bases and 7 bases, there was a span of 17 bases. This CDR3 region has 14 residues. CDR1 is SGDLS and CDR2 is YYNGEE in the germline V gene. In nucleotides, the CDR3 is TGTGCCAGCAGCCCTAAGTCCGGAGCCTTTGAAGCTTTCTTT. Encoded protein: CASSPKSGAFEAFF.

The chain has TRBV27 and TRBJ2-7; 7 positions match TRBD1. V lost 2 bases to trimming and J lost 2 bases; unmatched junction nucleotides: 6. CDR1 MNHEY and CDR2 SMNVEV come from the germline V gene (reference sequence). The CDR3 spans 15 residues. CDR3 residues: CASSLKRGRPYEQYF. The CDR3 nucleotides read TGTGCCAGCAGTTTAAAGAGGGGGCGACCCTACGAGCAGTACTTC.

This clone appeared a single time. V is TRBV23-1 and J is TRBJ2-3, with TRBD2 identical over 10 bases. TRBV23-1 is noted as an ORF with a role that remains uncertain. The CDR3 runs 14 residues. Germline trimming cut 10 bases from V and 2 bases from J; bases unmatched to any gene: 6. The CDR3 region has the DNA TGCGCCACACGACTAGCGGGCTACACAGATACGCAGTATTTT. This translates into CATRLAGYTDTQYF.

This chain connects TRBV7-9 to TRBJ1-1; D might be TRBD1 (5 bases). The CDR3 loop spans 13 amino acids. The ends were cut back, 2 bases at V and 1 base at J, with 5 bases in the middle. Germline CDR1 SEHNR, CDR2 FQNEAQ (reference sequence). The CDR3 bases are TGTGCCAGCAGCTTAACAGGGAACACTGAAGCTTTCTTT. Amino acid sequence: CASSLTGNTEAFF. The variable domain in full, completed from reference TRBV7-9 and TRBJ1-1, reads DTGVSQNPRHKITKRGQNVTFRCDPISEHNRLYWYRQTLGQGPEFLTYFQNEAQLEKSRLLSDRFSAERPKGSFSTLEIQRTEQGDSAMYLCASSLTGNTEAFFGQGTRLTVV.

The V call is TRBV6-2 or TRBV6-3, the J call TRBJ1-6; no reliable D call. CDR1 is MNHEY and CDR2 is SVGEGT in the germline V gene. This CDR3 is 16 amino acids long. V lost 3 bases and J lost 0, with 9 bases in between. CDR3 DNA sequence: TGTGCCAGCAGTTATTGGGAGAGCTCCTATAATTCACCCCTCCACTTT. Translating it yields CASSYWESSYNSPLHF.

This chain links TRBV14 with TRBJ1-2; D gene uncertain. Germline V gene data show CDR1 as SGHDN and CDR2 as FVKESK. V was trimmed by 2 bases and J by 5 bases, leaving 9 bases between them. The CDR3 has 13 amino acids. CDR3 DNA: TGTGCCAGCAGCCAATACAGAACATATGGCTACACCTTC. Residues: CASSQYRTYGYTF.

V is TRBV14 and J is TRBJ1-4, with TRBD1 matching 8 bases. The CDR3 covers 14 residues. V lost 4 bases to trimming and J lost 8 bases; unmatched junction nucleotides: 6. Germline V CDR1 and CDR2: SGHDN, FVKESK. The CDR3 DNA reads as TGTGCCAGCAGCCCGGACAGGGTCGACGAAAAACTGTTTTTT. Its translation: CASSPDRVDEKLFF.

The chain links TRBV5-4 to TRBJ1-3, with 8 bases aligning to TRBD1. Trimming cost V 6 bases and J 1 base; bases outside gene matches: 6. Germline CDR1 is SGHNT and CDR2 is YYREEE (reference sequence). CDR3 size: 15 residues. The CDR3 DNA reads TGTGCCAGCAAAGGGACAGGCGTTTCTGGAAACACCATATATTTT. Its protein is CASKGTGVSGNTIYF.

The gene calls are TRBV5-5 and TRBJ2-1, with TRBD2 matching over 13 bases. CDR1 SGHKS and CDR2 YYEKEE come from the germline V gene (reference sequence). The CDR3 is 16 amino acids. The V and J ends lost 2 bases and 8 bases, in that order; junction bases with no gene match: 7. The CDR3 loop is CASSFLTSGGIDEQFF. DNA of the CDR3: TGTGCCAGCAGCTTCCTGACTAGCGGGGGGATAGATGAGCAGTTCTTC.

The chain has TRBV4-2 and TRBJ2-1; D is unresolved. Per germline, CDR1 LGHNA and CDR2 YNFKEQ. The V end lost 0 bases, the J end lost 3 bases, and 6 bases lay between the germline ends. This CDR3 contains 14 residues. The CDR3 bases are TGTGCCAGCAGCCAAGACCGTAGCTACAATGAGCAGTTCTTC. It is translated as CASSQDRSYNEQFF.

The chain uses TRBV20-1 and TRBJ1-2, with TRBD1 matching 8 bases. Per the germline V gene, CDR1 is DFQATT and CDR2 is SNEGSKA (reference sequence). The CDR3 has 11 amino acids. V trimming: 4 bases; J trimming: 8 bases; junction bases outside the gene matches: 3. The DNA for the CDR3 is TGCAGTGCTATGAGGACAGGGGGCTACACCTTC. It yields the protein CSAMRTGGYTF.

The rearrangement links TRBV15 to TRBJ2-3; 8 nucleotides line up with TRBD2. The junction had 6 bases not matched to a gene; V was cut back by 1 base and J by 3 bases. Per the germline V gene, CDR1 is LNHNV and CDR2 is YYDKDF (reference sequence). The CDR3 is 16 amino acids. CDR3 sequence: CATSRGRGGETDTQYF. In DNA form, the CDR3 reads TGTGCCACCAGCAGAGGTCGGGGGGGGGAGACAGATACGCAGTATTTT.

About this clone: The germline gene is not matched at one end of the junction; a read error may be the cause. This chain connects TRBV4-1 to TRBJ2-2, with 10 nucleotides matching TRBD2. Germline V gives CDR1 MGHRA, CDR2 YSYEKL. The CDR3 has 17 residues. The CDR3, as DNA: TGCGCCCGCAGCCAAGCAGCGGGGGGGGACGACACCGGGGAGCTGTTTTTT. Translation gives CARSQAAGGDDTGELFF.